This passage covers 5 T cell receptor beta chains from one sample sequenced in a study of response to subunit inactivated influenza vaccine. MiXCR was run by TCRdb on the RT-PCR reads, yielding one entry per CDR3 protein. This table has 430,000 or so distinct CDR3 sequences, roughly 9.7% appearing once. Specimen: PBMCs from blood, collected 35 to 45 days after vaccination. These receptors were taken from a man aged 50 or older who received an inactivated influenza vaccine.

This clonotype occurred a few times. The V gene is TRBV5-1, the J gene TRBJ2-7; the match to TRBD1 covers 9 bases. The V segment lost 0 bases and the J segment 2 bases; nucleotides outside the gene matches: 3. This CDR3 has 15 amino acids. The germline CDR1 and CDR2 sequences are SGHRS and YFSETQ. The CDR3 nucleotides read TGCGCCAGCAGCTTGGTAGGGACAGGGCCCTACGAGCAGTACTTC. Amino acids: CASSLVGTGPYEQYF.

This clonotype was seen more than once but under ten times. The chain combines TRBV6-5 with TRBJ1-1; 7 nucleotides agree with TRBD1. Germline V gene data show CDR1 as MNHEY and CDR2 as SVGAGI. J was trimmed by 3 bases and V by 10 bases; bases with no gene match: 5. CDR3 length: 12 residues. CDR3 loop: CANAGTDTEAFF. The CDR3 region has the DNA TGTGCCAACGCCGGGACAGACACTGAAGCTTTCTTT.

This clonotype was observed at least ten times. V and J are TRBV7-9 and TRBJ2-1; 8 bases map to TRBD1. This CDR3 is 14 amino acids long. J gave up 8 bases and V 5 bases, and 8 bases lay outside the gene matches. Per the germline V gene, CDR1 is SEHNR and CDR2 is FQNEAQ (reference sequence). The CDR3 coding sequence is TGTGCCAGCAGCCCGTGGACAGGGAACGATGAGCAGTTCTTC. Protein: CASSPWTGNDEQFF.

This clonotype has at least ten counts. This chain connects TRBV28 to TRBJ2-7; 8 bases map to TRBD2. The CDR3 is 12 amino acids. V gave up 7 bases and J gave up 4 bases; unmatched junction bases: 3. Germline lookup yields CDR1 MDHEN and CDR2 SYDVKM. The CDR3 region has the DNA TGTGCCAGCAAGGAGCGGGAGTACGAGCAGTACTTC. Translation: CASKEREYEQYF.

V usage is TRBV20-1 and J usage is TRBJ1-5, with D possibly being TRBD1 (5 bases). Germline V gene sequence: CDR1 DFQATT, CDR2 SNEGSKA (reference sequence). With 1 base removed from V and 5 bases from J, the gap between germline ends came to 9 bases. The CDR3 is 13 residues long. CDR3 nucleotide sequence: TGCAGTGCTAGAGGCAGGGCAGATCAGCCCCAGCATTTT. Amino acids: CSARGRADQPQHF.